These T cell receptor beta chains were read from a single sample in a study of PD-1 blockade in classical Hodgkin lymphoma. Clones were read by immunoSEQ multiplex PCR, and TCRdb kept only the in-frame ones, dropping some. The data contain roughly 97,000 clones, around four fifths of them seen just once; the ten biggest clones take up 12%. The sample here was peripheral blood mononuclear cells (PBMCs), taken at baseline. Source of these receptors: a human donor with classical Hodgkin lymphoma. CDR3s include the opening cysteine and the closing phenylalanine or tryptophan. The D gene is left open where the match is weak. Where a row states a size, it is once, few, many or the class of an expanded clone; other rows omit it.

clone size: NA; D gene: TRBD1; J gene: TRBJ2-7; V gene: TRBV2; CDR3 protein: CASVRDRNQEQYF; CDR3 DNA: TGTGCCAGCGTCCGGGACAGGAACCAGGAGCAGTACTTC
clone size: NA; D gene: TRBD2; J gene: TRBJ2-5; V gene: TRBV5-4; CDR3 protein: CASSLASGIQETQYF; CDR3 DNA: TGTGCCAGCAGCCTCGCTAGCGGTATCCAAGAGACCCAGTACTTC
clone size: NA; D gene: NA; J gene: TRBJ2-3; V gene: TRBV7-2; CDR3 protein: CASSLVVRSTDTQYF; CDR3 DNA: TGTGCCAGCAGCTTAGTTGTCAGATCCACAGATACGCAGTATTTT
clone size: NA; D gene: NA; J gene: TRBJ2-2; V gene: TRBV14; CDR3 protein: CASSQDLGGELFF; CDR3 DNA: TGTGCCAGCAGCCAAGATCTCGGCGGGGAGCTGTTTTTT
clone size: NA; D gene: TRBD1; J gene: TRBJ1-5; V gene: TRBV6-1; CDR3 protein: CASSERIQGALAQPQHF; CDR3 DNA: TGTGCCAGCAGTGAACGGATACAGGGGGCCTTGGCTCAGCCCCAGCATTTT
clone size: NA; D gene: NA; J gene: TRBJ2-1; V gene: TRBV11-3; CDR3 protein: CASSGGRGVNNEQFF; CDR3 DNA: TGTGCCAGCAGCGGGGGAAGGGGGGTAAACAATGAGCAGTTCTTC
clone size: once; D gene: TRBD2; J gene: TRBJ2-1; V gene: TRBV5-1; CDR3 protein: CASSPVGGRGNEQFF; CDR3 DNA: TGCGCCAGCAGCCCAGTCGGGGGGAGAGGTAATGAGCAGTTCTTC
clone size: NA; D gene: TRBD1; J gene: TRBJ2-7; V gene: TRBV7-8; CDR3 protein: CASSTTGTGSYEQYF; CDR3 DNA: TGTGCCAGCAGCACTACCGGGACAGGGTCCTACGAGCAGTACTTC
clone size: NA; D gene: TRBD1; J gene: TRBJ2-7; V gene: TRBV11-2; CDR3 protein: CASSPTGAVHEQYF; CDR3 DNA: TGTGCCAGCAGCCCTACAGGGGCCGTACACGAGCAGTACTTC
clone size: once; D gene: NA; J gene: TRBJ2-2; V gene: TRBV19; CDR3 protein: CASTYTGELFF; CDR3 DNA: TGTGCCAGCACCTACACCGGGGAGCTGTTTTTT
clone size: few; D gene: TRBD1; J gene: TRBJ2-2; V gene: TRBV19; CDR3 protein: CASSGQVGSGELFF; CDR3 DNA: TGTGCCAGTAGTGGACAGGTGGGGAGCGGGGAGCTGTTTTTT
clone size: NA; D gene: NA; J gene: TRBJ2-2; V gene: TRBV11-2; CDR3 protein: CASSLTGYSGELFF; CDR3 DNA: TGTGCCAGCAGCTTAACAGGGTATAGCGGGGAGCTGTTTTTT
clone size: NA; D gene: TRBD1; J gene: TRBJ2-7; V gene: TRBV6-5; CDR3 protein: CATTRGQGLSYEQYF; CDR3 DNA: TGTGCCACCACCCGGGGACAGGGCCTTTCCTACGAGCAGTACTTC
clone size: NA; D gene: TRBD2; J gene: TRBJ2-7; V gene: TRBV11-1; CDR3 protein: CASSVAVGGFSYEQYF; CDR3 DNA: TGTGCCAGCAGCGTTGCTGTGGGGGGGTTCTCCTACGAGCAGTACTTC
clone size: few; D gene: TRBD2; J gene: TRBJ2-2; V gene: TRBV4-2; CDR3 protein: CASSPTGGRELFF; CDR3 DNA: TGTGCCAGCAGCCCGACGGGGGGGCGGGAGCTGTTTTTT
clone size: NA; D gene: TRBD2; J gene: TRBJ2-7; V gene: TRBV10-3; CDR3 protein: CAISEFSGSPRQYF; CDR3 DNA: TGTGCCATCAGTGAGTTCAGCGGGAGTCCCCGGCAGTACTTC
clone size: NA; D gene: NA; J gene: TRBJ2-7; V gene: TRBV5-1; CDR3 protein: CASSPNLGTRPYEQCF; CDR3 DNA: TGCGCCAGCAGCCCGAATTTGGGCACCCGACCCTACGAGCAGTGCTTC
clone size: NA; D gene: TRBD1; J gene: TRBJ2-1; V gene: TRBV19; CDR3 protein: CAIENRDRGYNEQFF; CDR3 DNA: TGTGCCATAGAAAACCGGGACAGGGGATACAATGAGCAGTTCTTC
clone size: few; D gene: NA; J gene: TRBJ2-7; V gene: TRBV7-6; CDR3 protein: CASSLGVRTSISYEQYF; CDR3 DNA: TGTGCCAGCAGCTTAGGGGTACGCACTAGCATATCCTACGAGCAGTACTTC
clone size: NA; D gene: TRBD2; J gene: TRBJ2-1; V gene: TRBV4-2; CDR3 protein: CASSQSGSGGPYNEQFF; CDR3 DNA: TGTGCCAGCAGCCAATCGGGCTCGGGAGGCCCCTACAATGAGCAGTTCTTC
clone size: NA; D gene: TRBD1; J gene: TRBJ1-1; V gene: TRBV6-4; CDR3 protein: CASRKDRLTEAFF; CDR3 DNA: TGTGCCAGCAGGAAGGACAGGTTGACTGAAGCTTTCTTT
clone size: NA; D gene: TRBD2; J gene: TRBJ2-7; V gene: TRBV14; CDR3 protein: CASSPVAGRLYEQYF; CDR3 DNA: TGTGCCAGCAGCCCCGTAGCGGGGAGGCTCTACGAGCAGTACTTC
clone size: few; D gene: NA; J gene: TRBJ2-2; V gene: TRBV2; CDR3 protein: CASSELAAQGGGELFF; CDR3 DNA: TGTGCCAGCAGTGAACTAGCGGCCCAGGGGGGCGGGGAGCTGTTTTTT
clone size: NA; D gene: TRBD2; J gene: TRBJ2-1; V gene: TRBV11-2; CDR3 protein: CASSLAGGRANEQFF; CDR3 DNA: TGTGCCAGCAGCTTGGCGGGCGGGAGGGCGAATGAGCAGTTCTTC
clone size: NA; D gene: NA; J gene: TRBJ2-5; V gene: TRBV20-1; CDR3 protein: CSAGEVETQYF; CDR3 DNA: TGCAGTGCTGGGGAAGTGGAGACCCAGTACTTC
clone size: NA; D gene: NA; J gene: TRBJ1-5; V gene: TRBV2; CDR3 protein: CASRLEGLSNQPQHF; CDR3 DNA: TGTGCTAGCAGGCTCGAGGGACTTAGCAATCAGCCCCAGCATTTT
clone size: NA; D gene: TRBD1; J gene: TRBJ1-1; V gene: TRBV5-6; CDR3 protein: CASSLGDSGEIAEAFF; CDR3 DNA: TGTGCCAGCAGCTTAGGGGACAGTGGGGAGATCGCTGAAGCTTTCTTT
clone size: NA; D gene: NA; J gene: TRBJ1-2; V gene: TRBV14; CDR3 protein: CASSQARSGGYTF; CDR3 DNA: TGTGCCAGCAGCCAGGCGCGGTCGGGCGGCTACACCTTC
clone size: NA; D gene: NA; J gene: TRBJ2-3; V gene: TRBV7-2; CDR3 protein: CASSLAGPRGDTQYF; CDR3 DNA: TGTGCCAGCAGCTTAGCGGGCCCCCGTGGAGATACGCAGTATTTT
clone size: NA; D gene: NA; J gene: TRBJ1-1; V gene: TRBV7-3; CDR3 protein: CASSYQGQTEAFF; CDR3 DNA: TGTGCCAGCAGCTATCAGGGACAAACTGAAGCTTTCTTT
clone size: NA; D gene: NA; J gene: TRBJ1-2; V gene: TRBV6-5; CDR3 protein: CASRESQGPYGYTF; CDR3 DNA: TGTGCCAGCAGAGAGTCACAGGGACCCTATGGCTACACCTTC
clone size: NA; D gene: NA; J gene: TRBJ1-1; V gene: TRBV28; CDR3 protein: CASGERLNTEAFF; CDR3 DNA: TGTGCCAGCGGAGAACGCCTTAACACTGAAGCTTTCTTT
clone size: NA; D gene: NA; J gene: TRBJ2-6; V gene: TRBV4-2; CDR3 protein: CASSQFTGTGANVLTF; CDR3 DNA: TGTGCCAGCAGCCAATTCACAGGGACTGGGGCCAACGTCCTGACTTTC
clone size: many; D gene: NA; J gene: TRBJ1-2; V gene: TRBV5-1; CDR3 protein: CASRVRSGYGYTF; CDR3 DNA: TGCGCCAGCAGAGTCAGGTCGGGCTATGGCTACACCTTC
clone size: NA; D gene: TRBD2; J gene: TRBJ2-7; V gene: TRBV4-1; CDR3 protein: CASSLRLATTDEQYF; CDR3 DNA: TGCGCCAGCAGCCTTAGACTAGCCACCACTGACGAGCAGTACTTC
clone size: NA; D gene: TRBD2; J gene: TRBJ2-1; V gene: TRBV6-5; CDR3 protein: CASSSLAGGRNEQFF; CDR3 DNA: TGTGCCAGCAGTTCCCTAGCGGGAGGGCGGAATGAGCAGTTCTTC
clone size: NA; D gene: NA; J gene: TRBJ2-1; V gene: TRBV5-1; CDR3 protein: CASSPPGVYNEQFF; CDR3 DNA: TGCGCCAGCAGCCCGCCGGGTGTGTACAATGAGCAGTTCTTC
clone size: NA; D gene: NA; J gene: TRBJ1-1; V gene: TRBV29-1; CDR3 protein: CSVEAQGRTEAFF; CDR3 DNA: TGCAGCGTTGAGGCACAGGGAAGGACTGAAGCTTTCTTT
clone size: NA; D gene: TRBD1; J gene: TRBJ2-7; V gene: TRBV25-1; CDR3 protein: CASSGLTGGPGSYEQYF; CDR3 DNA: TGTGCCAGCAGTGGACTGACAGGGGGCCCCGGATCCTACGAGCAGTACTTC
clone size: NA; D gene: TRBD2; J gene: TRBJ2-1; V gene: TRBV5-1; CDR3 protein: CASSRGLALNNEQFF; CDR3 DNA: TGCGCCAGCAGCCGAGGACTAGCGCTGAACAATGAGCAGTTCTTC
clone size: few; D gene: NA; J gene: TRBJ2-1; V gene: TRBV11-3; CDR3 protein: CASSTGPREQFF; CDR3 DNA: TGTGCCAGCAGCACGGGCCCCCGGGAGCAGTTCTTC
clone size: NA; D gene: TRBD2; J gene: TRBJ2-2; V gene: TRBV29-1; CDR3 protein: CSVLTSGRNTGELFF; CDR3 DNA: TGCAGCGTTCTTACTAGCGGGAGGAACACCGGGGAGCTGTTTTTT
clone size: NA; D gene: NA; J gene: TRBJ2-2; V gene: TRBV14; CDR3 protein: CASSHVVGGELFF; CDR3 DNA: TGTGCCAGCAGCCACGTGGTCGGGGGGGAGCTGTTTTTT
clone size: NA; D gene: TRBD1; J gene: TRBJ1-1; V gene: TRBV18; CDR3 protein: CASSPTKQGATEAFF; CDR3 DNA: TGTGCCAGCTCACCCACAAAACAGGGGGCCACTGAAGCTTTCTTT
clone size: NA; D gene: NA; J gene: TRBJ2-7; V gene: TRBV19; CDR3 protein: CASSLGHGYEQYF; CDR3 DNA: TGTGCCAGTAGTCTAGGACACGGCTACGAGCAGTACTTC
clone size: NA; D gene: NA; J gene: TRBJ2-5; V gene: TRBV18; CDR3 protein: CASSPVSDPYQETQYF; CDR3 DNA: TGTGCCAGCTCACCAGTTTCAGACCCGTACCAAGAGACCCAGTACTTC
clone size: NA; D gene: NA; J gene: TRBJ1-1; V gene: TRBV5-1; CDR3 protein: CASTGNTEAFF; CDR3 DNA: TGCGCCAGCACGGGGAACACTGAAGCTTTCTTT
clone size: NA; D gene: NA; J gene: TRBJ1-1; V gene: TRBV7-9; CDR3 protein: CASSTLGGTEAFF; CDR3 DNA: TGTGCCAGCAGCACCTTAGGGGGGACTGAAGCTTTCTTT
clone size: NA; D gene: NA; J gene: TRBJ2-2; V gene: TRBV27; CDR3 protein: CASSLIGAGGELFF; CDR3 DNA: TGTGCCAGCAGTTTAATAGGGGCGGGCGGGGAGCTGTTTTTT
clone size: NA; D gene: TRBD2; J gene: TRBJ2-7; V gene: TRBV7-8; CDR3 protein: CASSLDVGLASSYEQYF; CDR3 DNA: TGTGCCAGCAGCTTAGACGTGGGACTAGCGAGCTCCTACGAGCAGTACTTC
clone size: NA; D gene: NA; J gene: TRBJ2-3; V gene: TRBV5-5; CDR3 protein: CASSLELDPDTQYF; CDR3 DNA: TGTGCCAGCAGCTTGGAGCTAGATCCAGATACGCAGTATTTT
clone size: NA; D gene: TRBD2; J gene: TRBJ2-2; V gene: TRBV4-2; CDR3 protein: CASSLGTSATGELFF; CDR3 DNA: TGTGCCAGCAGCCTTGGGACTAGCGCCACCGGGGAGCTGTTTTTT
clone size: NA; D gene: NA; J gene: TRBJ2-7; V gene: TRBV5-6; CDR3 protein: CASSSPGLREQYF; CDR3 DNA: TGTGCCAGCAGCTCCCCTGGCCTCCGCGAGCAGTACTTC
clone size: NA; D gene: NA; J gene: TRBJ2-3; V gene: TRBV7-2; CDR3 protein: CASTSQDAQYF; CDR3 DNA: TGTGCCAGCACCAGTCAGGATGCGCAGTATTTT
clone size: NA; D gene: NA; J gene: TRBJ2-3; V gene: TRBV5-4; CDR3 protein: CASSLGGTDTQYF; CDR3 DNA: TGTGCCAGCAGCTTGGGAGGTACAGATACGCAGTATTTT
clone size: NA; D gene: NA; J gene: TRBJ1-2; V gene: TRBV5-1; CDR3 protein: CASRVDGPSYYGYTF; CDR3 DNA: TGCGCCAGCCGAGTGGACGGGCCGTCTTACTATGGCTACACCTTC
clone size: NA; D gene: NA; J gene: TRBJ2-3; V gene: TRBV5-6; CDR3 protein: CASSLGIGTDTQYF; CDR3 DNA: TGTGCCAGCAGCTTGGGTATTGGGACAGATACGCAGTATTTT
clone size: NA; D gene: NA; J gene: TRBJ2-3; V gene: TRBV6-4; CDR3 protein: CASRIEAGTDTQYF; CDR3 DNA: TGTGCCAGCAGAATAGAGGCGGGCACAGATACGCAGTATTTT
clone size: once; D gene: NA; J gene: TRBJ2-7; V gene: TRBV5-4; CDR3 protein: CASSWQGKAYEQYF; CDR3 DNA: TGTGCCAGCAGCTGGCAGGGAAAGGCCTACGAGCAGTACTTC
clone size: NA; D gene: NA; J gene: TRBJ2-1; V gene: TRBV4-2; CDR3 protein: CASSLVVNTHLPQFF; CDR3 DNA: TGTGCCAGCAGCTTGGTGGTAAATACCCATCTCCCGCAGTTCTTC